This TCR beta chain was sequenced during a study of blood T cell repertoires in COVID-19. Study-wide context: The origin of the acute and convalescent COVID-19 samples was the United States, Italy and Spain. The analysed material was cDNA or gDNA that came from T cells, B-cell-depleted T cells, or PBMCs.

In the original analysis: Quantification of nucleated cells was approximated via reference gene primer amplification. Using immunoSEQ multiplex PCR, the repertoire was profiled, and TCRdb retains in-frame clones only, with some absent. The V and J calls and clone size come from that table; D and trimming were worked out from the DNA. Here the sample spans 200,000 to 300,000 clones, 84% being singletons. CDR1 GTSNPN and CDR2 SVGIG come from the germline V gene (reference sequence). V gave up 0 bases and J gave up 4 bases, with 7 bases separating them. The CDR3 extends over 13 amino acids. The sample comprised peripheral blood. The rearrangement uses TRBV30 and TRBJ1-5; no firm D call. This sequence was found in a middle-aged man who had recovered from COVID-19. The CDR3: CAWSVNRNQPQHF. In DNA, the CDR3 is TGTGCCTGGAGTGTAAACAGAAATCAGCCCCAGCATTTT.